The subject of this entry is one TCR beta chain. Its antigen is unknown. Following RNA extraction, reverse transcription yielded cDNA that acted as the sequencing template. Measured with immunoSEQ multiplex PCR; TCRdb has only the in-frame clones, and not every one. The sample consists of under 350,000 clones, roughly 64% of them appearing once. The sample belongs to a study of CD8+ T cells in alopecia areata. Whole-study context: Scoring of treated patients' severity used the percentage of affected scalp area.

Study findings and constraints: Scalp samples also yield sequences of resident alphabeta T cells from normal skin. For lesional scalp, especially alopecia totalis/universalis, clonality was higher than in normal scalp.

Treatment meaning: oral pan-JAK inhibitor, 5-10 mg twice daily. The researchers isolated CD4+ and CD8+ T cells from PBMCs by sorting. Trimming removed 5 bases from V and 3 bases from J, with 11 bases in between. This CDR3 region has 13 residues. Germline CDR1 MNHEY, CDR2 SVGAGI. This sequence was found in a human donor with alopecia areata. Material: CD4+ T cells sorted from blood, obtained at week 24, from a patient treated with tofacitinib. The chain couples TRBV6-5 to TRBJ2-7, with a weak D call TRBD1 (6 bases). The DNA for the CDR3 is TGTGCCAGCAGTAGGGGACACCTCTACGAGCAGTACTTC. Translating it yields CASSRGHLYEQYF.